These T cell receptor beta chains were read from a single sample in a study of T cells in Graves' hyperthyroidism and ophthalmopathy. TCRdb independently ran MiXCR on the multiplex PCR reads; one entry per CDR3 protein. The sample has a few hundred thousand distinct CDR3 sequences; 15% to 19% are singletons. The sequencing input was blood. The receptors were sampled from a woman in her late teens or twenties with Graves' hyperthyroidism. CDR3s include the opening cysteine and the closing phenylalanine or tryptophan. D genes are given only for firm matches. Clone size, where shown, is once, few, many, or a class for clones that have expanded.

>NA|TRBV29-1|once|TRBJ1-3
TGCAGCGTTGAAGGGGGGATTGAGAACACCATATATTTT
CSVEGGIENTIYF
>NA|TRBV9|few|TRBJ1-3
TGTGCCAGCAGCTTCCGATCCGGAAATGGGGAATCAGCTGGAAACACCATATATTTT
CASSFRSGNGESAGNTIYF
>NA|TRBV5-1|many|TRBJ2-7
TGCGCCAGCAGCGAGATACAGAACTACGAGCAGTACTTC
CASSEIQNYEQYF
>NA|TRBV7-9|NA|TRBJ1-2
TGTGCCAGCAGCCGTACAGGCCTCCTCTATGGCTACACCTTC
CASSRTGLLYGYTF
>TRBD2|TRBV5-1|many|TRBJ2-7
TGCGCCAGCAGCTTAGCGGGGGACGCTTACGAGCAGTACTTC
CASSLAGDAYEQYF
>NA|TRBV6-2/TRBV6-3|NA|TRBJ2-1
TGTGCCAGCAGTTTCAAGCGCCCCCCCAATGAGCAGTTCTTC
CASSFKRPPNEQFF
>NA|TRBV5-1|NA|TRBJ1-4
TGCGCCAGCAGCTTGTTCGGTCCTTCGGGTGAAAAACTGTTTTTT
CASSLFGPSGEKLFF
>NA|TRBV29-1|few|TRBJ1-2
TGCAGCGTTGCCTTCTCTGACTATGGCTACACCTTC
CSVAFSDYGYTF
>TRBD1|TRBV30|many|TRBJ2-2
TGTGCCTGGAGCGAGACAGGGGCGGTAACCGGGGAGCTGTTTTTT
CAWSETGAVTGELFF
>TRBD1|TRBV7-3|NA|TRBJ2-1
TGTGCCAGCAGCTCGGGACAGGGGGCTTTCTACAATGAGCAGTTCTTC
CASSSGQGAFYNEQFF
>NA|TRBV9|NA|TRBJ2-7
TGTGCCAGCAGCGTAGGCAGCCGTCCCTACGAGCAGTACTTC
CASSVGSRPYEQYF
>NA|TRBV11-1|once|TRBJ2-2
TGTGCCAGCAGCTTCTACTCAGGGTTCGCCGGGGAGCTGTTTTTT
CASSFYSGFAGELFF
>TRBD2|TRBV3-1|many|TRBJ2-2
TGTGCCAGCAGCCATTTAGCGGGAGGGACCGGGGAGCTGTTTTTT
CASSHLAGGTGELFF
>NA|TRBV6-6|many|TRBJ1-2
TGTGCCAGCAGTTACTCGGGGATCTATGGCTACACCTTC
CASSYSGIYGYTF
>TRBD1|TRBV7-2|NA|TRBJ1-4
TGTGCCAGCAGCTTAGAAGGCAGGGGGTTTGAAAAACTGTTTTTT
CASSLEGRGFEKLFF
>NA|TRBV7-2|many|TRBJ2-7
TGTGCCAGCAGCTTAGCCCTCCGAGGGAGGTACGAGCAGTACTTC
CASSLALRGRYEQYF
>NA|TRBV29-1|many|TRBJ2-1
TGCAGCTCCCGAGGGGAACGGGGTGAGCAGTTCTTC
CSSRGERGEQFF
>TRBD2|TRBV2|many|TRBJ2-7
TGTGCCAGCAGGACCACTAGCGGGAGTTTCTACGAGCAGTACTTC
CASRTTSGSFYEQYF
>TRBD2|TRBV5-1|NA|TRBJ2-1
TGCGCCAGCAGCTTGAACCCGGGACTAGCGGGAGTAAGGTATTATTATGAGCAGTTCTTC
CASSLNPGLAGVRYYYEQFF
>NA|TRBV28|many|TRBJ2-7
TGTGCCAGCAGTCTATCCCCCAGGCTGGGGGTCTACGAGCAGTACTTC
CASSLSPRLGVYEQYF
>NA|TRBV6-2/TRBV6-3|few|TRBJ1-1
TGTGCCAGCAGGAGGACGTCTGACTCAACTGAAGCTTTCTTT
CASRRTSDSTEAFF
>NA|TRBV4-2|few|TRBJ1-1
TGTGCCAGCAGCCAAGGGGATATGCGGACTGAAGCTTTCTTT
CASSQGDMRTEAFF
>NA|TRBV19|NA|TRBJ2-7
TGTGCCAGTAGTGCCGGGACCTCCTACGAGCAGTACTTC
CASSAGTSYEQYF
>TRBD2|TRBV27|few|TRBJ2-2
TGTGCCAGTAGCGGGGTGAACACCGGGGAGCTGTTTTTT
CASSGVNTGELFF
>TRBD1|TRBV7-2|many|TRBJ2-3
TGTGCCAGCAGCTTAGACAGGGGGCGCGCAGATACGCAGTATTTT
CASSLDRGRADTQYF
>TRBD2|TRBV20-1|few|TRBJ2-7
TGCAGTGCTAGAGAAAGGACTAGCGCATCCTACGAGCAGTACTTC
CSARERTSASYEQYF
>TRBD2|TRBV19|few|TRBJ2-1
TGTGCCAGTAGGAGACTAGCGGGAGACAGTGGATACAATGAGCAGTTCTTC
CASRRLAGDSGYNEQFF
>NA|TRBV19|few|TRBJ2-2
TGTGCCAGTAGTATGGAGGGCACCGGGGAGCTGTTTTTT
CASSMEGTGELFF
>TRBD1|TRBV11-2|NA|TRBJ1-1
TGTGCCAGCAGCTTAGGGACAGGGGCTCGAGCTTTCTTT
CASSLGTGARAFF
>TRBD1|TRBV6-1|few|TRBJ1-5
TGTGCCAGATGGGGGAAACAGGGGAATCAGCCCCAGCATTTT
CARWGKQGNQPQHF
>TRBD2|TRBV4-2|few|TRBJ2-5
TGTGCCAGCAGCCCCCGCCGTGGGACTAGGGAGCAAGAGACCCAGTACTTC
CASSPRRGTREQETQYF
>NA|TRBV11-2|many|TRBJ2-7
TGTGCCAGCAGCTTGTCCGGGAGTGGCTCCTACGAGCAGTACTTC
CASSLSGSGSYEQYF
>TRBD1|TRBV3-1|few|TRBJ1-6
TGTGCCAGCAGCCGGGACAGTGTTTATTCACCCCTCCACTTT
CASSRDSVYSPLHF
>TRBD1|TRBV12-3/TRBV12-4|many|TRBJ1-2
TGTGCCAGCAATTCTTCGACAGGGGGTTATGGCTACACCTTC
CASNSSTGGYGYTF
>NA|TRBV29-1|few|TRBJ1-1
TGCAGCGTTCTGGACGGATTGAACACTGAAGCTTTCTTT
CSVLDGLNTEAFF
>NA|TRBV12-5|many|TRBJ2-2
TGTGCTAGTGGTTTGATCCAGGACACGAACACCGGGGAGCTGTTTTTT
CASGLIQDTNTGELFF
>NA|TRBV7-2|many|TRBJ1-2
TGTGCCAGCAGCTCAAGAGCTAACTATGGCTACACCTTC
CASSSRANYGYTF
>TRBD2|TRBV12-3/TRBV12-4|few|TRBJ2-1
TGTGCCAGCAGTTTCGGACTAGCCGATGAGCAGCTCTTC
CASSFGLADEQLF
>TRBD1|TRBV7-8|many|TRBJ1-2
TGTGCCAGCAGCTTAGCTAGGTTTACAGGGGCTAACTATGGCTACACCTTC
CASSLARFTGANYGYTF
>NA|TRBV20-1|few|TRBJ1-2
TGCAGTGCTAGAGGGGGGTCGGGGGGCGGCCATGGCTACACCTTC
CSARGGSGGGHGYTF
>TRBD2|TRBV29-1|few|TRBJ2-1
TGCAGCGTTGAACCCCTAGCGGGGAGCTCCTACAATGAGCAGTTCTTC
CSVEPLAGSSYNEQFF
>NA|TRBV12-3/TRBV12-4|NA|TRBJ1-6
TGTGCCAGCAGTTTTATCGGTCTTGGGACCTATAATTCACCCCTCCACTTT
CASSFIGLGTYNSPLHF
>TRBD1|TRBV7-9|NA|TRBJ2-1
TGTGCCAGCAGCTTAGTACAGGGGGACAATGAGCAGTTCTTC
CASSLVQGDNEQFF
>NA|TRBV12-3/TRBV12-4|many|TRBJ1-2
TGTGCCAGCAGTTTAGAAGGTGGCTACACCTTC
CASSLEGGYTF
>TRBD2|TRBV5-6|many|TRBJ2-3
TGTGCCAGCAGCTTGGGTAGGACTAGTGGCACAGATACGCAGTATTTT
CASSLGRTSGTDTQYF